A single sample is the source of the 21 T cell receptor beta chains below, sequenced in a study of T-cell reconstitution after alpha-beta-depleted transplantation in children. Construction of the TCRbeta library involved unique molecular identifiers. TCRdb re-analysed the PCR reads in MiXCR, keeping a single row per CDR3 protein. The sample records about 540,000 distinct CDR3 sequences, about 18% being singletons. The sequenced sample was PBMCs from the stem cell graft donor, obtained from the stem cell graft. The receptors shown here come from a human donor who donated a stem cell graft to a child with acute lymphoblastic leukemia.

The genes are TRBV5-1 and TRBJ2-7; D uncertain. Trimming left V 1 base short and J 0 bases short, with 8 bases between. The CDR3 has 14 amino acids. Germline CDR1 reads SGHRS; CDR2 reads YFSETQ. The CDR3 sequence is CASSLWALSYEQYF. The CDR3, as DNA: TGCGCCAGCAGCTTGTGGGCCCTCTCCTACGAGCAGTACTTC.

In its sample, this clonotype was seen a few times. This chain links TRBV14 with TRBJ2-7; 8 bases are shared with TRBD2. CDR3 length: 15 amino acids. CDR1 is SGHDN, CDR2 FVKESK, per germline. The junction had 4 bases not matched to a gene; V was cut back by 0 bases and J by 3 bases. CDR3 nucleotides: TGTGCCAGCAGCCAAGAAACCGGGACTAGCTACGAGCAGTACTTC. As protein: CASSQETGTSYEQYF.

This clonotype was observed a handful of times. The chain combines TRBV12-3 or TRBV12-4 with TRBJ2-1, with TRBD2 identical over 11 bases. This CDR3 spans 16 amino acids. J lost 6 bases, V lost 5 bases, and 9 bases had no gene match. The CDR3 is CASSARLAGIPNEQFF. The CDR3 DNA sequence: TGTGCCAGCAGTGCCAGACTAGCGGGGATTCCCAATGAGCAGTTCTTC.

In its sample, this clonotype was seen many times. This sequence joins TRBV5-1 and TRBJ2-7; 8 bases fit TRBD2. CDR3 length: 14 amino acids. The germline V gene encodes CDR1 SGHRS and CDR2 YFSETQ. The trim removed 1 base at V and 3 bases at J, leaving 3 bases unmatched. The CDR3 nucleotides are TGCGCCAGCAGCTTGAGCGGGGGCCGCTACGAGCAGTACTTC. Residues: CASSLSGGRYEQYF.

The chain uses TRBV13 and TRBJ2-7; TRBD1 agrees at 8 bases. From germline, CDR1 is PRHDT and CDR2 FYEKMQ (reference sequence). The CDR3 runs 15 residues. The V segment lost 1 base and the J segment 2 bases; nucleotides outside the gene matches: 4. CDR3 loop: CASSLDGTGTYEQYF. For the CDR3, the DNA is TGTGCCAGCAGCTTAGATGGGACAGGAACCTACGAGCAGTACTTC.

This clonotype was picked up a small number of times. The V gene is TRBV5-4, the J gene TRBJ2-1; 7 nucleotides align to TRBD2. The germline gives CDR1 SGHNT, CDR2 YYREEE (reference sequence). The CDR3 runs to 18 residues. The V segment lost 0 bases and the J segment 2 bases; nucleotides outside the gene matches: 11. CDR3 protein: CASSLAEAGVITYNEQFF. CDR3 in DNA: TGTGCCAGCAGCTTGGCAGAGGCGGGAGTAATCACCTACAATGAGCAGTTCTTC.

The chain has TRBV2 and TRBJ2-4; 8 bases align to TRBD2. Germline lookup yields CDR1 SNHLY and CDR2 FYNNEI. The CDR3 is 18 residues long. V lost 3 bases, J lost 9 bases, and 19 bases stayed unmatched. The CDR3 DNA reads as TGTGCCAGCAGTGAGAGCGGCCAGTTTGTAGCGGGATTAGGCATTCAGTACTTC. This codes for CASSESGQFVAGLGIQYF.

This clonotype was counted a few times. The chain employs TRBV4-2 and TRBJ1-1; 7 bases line up with TRBD1. CDR1 is LGHNA and CDR2 is YNFKEQ in the germline V gene. The CDR3 sequence is 16 residues long. The trim removed 1 base at V and 5 bases at J, leaving 10 bases unmatched. The CDR3 loop is CASSQARGLFPTEAFF. CDR3 sequence (DNA): TGTGCCAGCAGCCAAGCCAGGGGGTTATTTCCTACTGAAGCTTTCTTT.

In this sample, this clonotype turned up a few times. The rearrangement uses TRBV9 and TRBJ2-7; 9 bases map to TRBD2. The CDR3 runs to 14 residues. The V and J ends lost 2 bases and 3 bases, in that order; junction bases with no gene match: 3. Germline values: CDR1 SGDLS, CDR2 YYNGEE. The chain's CDR3 is CASSVSGSDYEQYF. In DNA form, the CDR3 reads TGTGCCAGCAGCGTTAGCGGGAGTGACTACGAGCAGTACTTC.

This clonotype occurred a few times. This chain joins TRBV7-9 and TRBJ2-7, with TRBD1 identical over 8 bases. V shed 6 bases, J shed 6 bases, and the junction held 19 bases outside the gene matches. The CDR3 runs 17 residues. From germline, CDR1 is SEHNR and CDR2 FQNEAQ (reference sequence). The CDR3 DNA is TGTGCCAGCAGTACAAATCCCCTACCCGGACAGGGCCGCGAGCAGTACTTC. Translating it yields CASSTNPLPGQGREQYF.

The rearrangement joins TRBV11-3 to TRBJ2-1, with 13 bases lining up with TRBD2. With V trimmed by 6 bases and J by 9 bases, 5 bases remained unmatched. The CDR3 is made up of 14 amino acids. Germline lookup yields CDR1 SGHNT and CDR2 YENEEA. In DNA form, the CDR3 reads TGTGCCAGCAGTAGGACTAGCGGGAGTATTGAGCAGTTCTTC. The encoded protein is CASSRTSGSIEQFF. Full variable domain (missing parts from reference TRBV11-3 and TRBJ2-1): EAGVVQSPRYKIIEKKQPVAFWCNPISGHNTLYWYLQNLGQGPELLIRYENEEAVDDSQLPKDRFSAERLKGVDSTLKIQPAELGDSAVYLCASSRTSGSIEQFFGPGTRLTVL.

The gene calls are TRBV12-3 or TRBV12-4 and TRBJ2-2; TRBD1 matches 7 bases. The V segment lost 3 bases and the J segment 8 bases; nucleotides outside the gene matches: 3. CDR3 length: 13 amino acids. CDR3 nucleotide sequence: TGTGCCAGCAGTTTTGACAGGGAAGGGGAGCTGTTTTTT. Translating gives CASSFDREGELFF.

This chain links TRBV27 with TRBJ2-5; 8 bases line up with TRBD2. The trim removed 6 bases at V and 1 base at J, leaving 13 bases unmatched. The CDR3 consists of 17 residues. Germline loops: CDR1 MNHEY, CDR2 SMNVEV (reference sequence). CDR3 DNA: TGTGCCAGCAGCCCGGCGGGAGGTCCTGGTTCCCAAGAGACCCAGTACTTC. It translates to CASSPAGGPGSQETQYF.

This chain connects TRBV11-2 to TRBJ2-1; D gene ambiguous. Trimming stripped 5 bases from V and 10 bases from J, with 18 bases between. Germline loops: CDR1 SGHAT, CDR2 FQNNGV. The CDR3 covers 14 residues. The CDR3 DNA reads as TGTGCCAGCAGCCCCCTCCCCAAGAACATGGAGCAGTTCTTC. This translates into CASSPLPKNMEQFF.

In its sample, this clonotype was seen a few times. The chain uses TRBV20-1 and TRBJ1-1, with D perhaps matching TRBD1 (5 bases). This CDR3 has 16 residues. With 1 base removed from V and 0 bases from J, the gap between germline ends came to 15 bases. CDR1 DFQATT and CDR2 SNEGSKA come from the germline V gene (reference sequence). CDR3 in DNA: TGCAGTGCTAGAGGAGGGGCCTACACCATGAACACTGAAGCTTTCTTT. This encodes CSARGGAYTMNTEAFF.

This clonotype was seen a handful of times. This sequence joins TRBV12-3 or TRBV12-4 and TRBJ1-5, with unresolved D. V was clipped by 3 bases and J by 7 bases, with 16 bases between them. The length of the CDR3 is 15 residues. The CDR3 reads CASSFEITRGQPQHF. The CDR3 DNA is TGTGCCAGCAGTTTCGAAATCACACGAGGCCAGCCCCAGCATTTT.

In its sample, this clonotype was seen many times. The chain joins TRBV7-6 to TRBJ2-2, with D unclear. The V end lost 1 base, the J end lost 7 bases, and 7 bases lay between the germline ends. CDR3 length: 13 amino acids. CDR1 and CDR2 (germline): SGHVS, FNYEAQ. CDR3 sequence reads: CASSLGGSGELFF. The CDR3, as DNA: TGTGCCAGCAGCTTAGGGGGTAGCGGGGAGCTGTTTTTT.

This clonotype was counted a few times. V usage is TRBV20-1 and J usage is TRBJ1-1; 12 bases align to TRBD1. Per the germline V gene, CDR1 is DFQATT and CDR2 is SNEGSKA (reference sequence). Unmatched junction bases numbered 9, after V lost 6 bases and J lost 1 base. This CDR3 has 16 amino acids. This chain's CDR3 is CSAEKRDRGPNTEAFF. CDR3 coding DNA: TGCAGTGCCGAGAAGAGGGACAGGGGGCCGAACACTGAAGCTTTCTTT.

The rearrangement links TRBV6-6 to TRBJ1-2; D is undetermined. The CDR3 has 11 amino acids. Germline V gene data show CDR1 as MNHNY and CDR2 as SVGAGI (reference sequence). Trimming pared 6 bases from V and 12 bases from J, leaving 14 bases between. The CDR3 loop is CASSPPPLDTF. The DNA for the CDR3 is TGTGCCAGCAGCCCCCCCCCGTTGGACACCTTC.

Only a few counts were recorded for this clonotype. DNA of the CDR3: TGTGCCAGCAGCCAAACCCCAGCGGAGGCCTACAATGAGCAGTTCTTC. Protein sequence: CASSQTPAEAYNEQFF. V gene TRBV21-1 combines with J gene TRBJ2-1; whether TRBD2, the table's D call, matches the DNA was not checked. TRBV21-1 is noted as a pseudogene. The CDR3 runs to 16 residues.

In its sample, this clonotype was seen a few times. This chain links TRBV7-3 with TRBJ2-2; 9 bases are shared with TRBD1. CDR3 length equals 16 residues. V gave up 3 bases and J gave up 6 bases; unmatched junction bases: 8. Germline V gene data show CDR1 as SGHTA and CDR2 as FQGTGA. The CDR3: CASSFFGTGRAGELFF. CDR3 bases: TGTGCCAGCAGCTTTTTCGGGACAGGGCGCGCCGGGGAGCTGTTTTTT.